The 20 T cell receptor beta chains in this list originate from one sample, sequenced in a study of blood T cell repertoires in COVID-19. Sequencing used immunoSEQ multiplex PCR; TCRdb keeps in-frame clones, though not all of them. The sample includes over 65,000 clones, around nine tenths of them seen just once. Sequencing input: peripheral blood. These receptors were taken from a man in his fifties with active COVID-19.

V and J are TRBV2 and TRBJ2-2; D not resolved. CDR3 length: 14 residues. Deletions cut 4 bases from V and 7 bases from J, with 13 bases between. Germline V CDR1 and CDR2: SNHLY, FYNNEI. The CDR3 DNA reads TGTGCCAGCAGTGTCGGTCAGGAAGTCGGGGAGCTGTTTTTT. Amino acid sequence: CASSVGQEVGELFF.

The rearrangement links TRBV3-1 (or the pseudogene TRBV3-2) to TRBJ1-2; 12 bases map to TRBD1. V shed 4 bases, J shed 8 bases, and the junction held 8 bases outside the gene matches. In germline, CDR1 is LGHDT, CDR2 YNNKEL (reference sequence). The length of the CDR3 is 15 residues. The CDR3 bases are TGTGCCAGCAGCCGAGGGACAGGGGGCGAAGCGGGCTACACCTTC. Protein sequence: CASSRGTGGEAGYTF.

The chain employs TRBV12-3 or TRBV12-4 and TRBJ1-5, with D perhaps matching TRBD1 (5 bases). This CDR3 has 13 amino acids. V dropped 6 bases and J dropped 6 bases, with 12 bases sitting between them. In DNA, the CDR3 is TGTGCCAGCAGCCGGGGGATGGGTCAGCCCCAGCATTTT. Translated: CASSRGMGQPQHF.

This clone occurred once. The chain links TRBV24-1 to TRBJ2-7; 8 bases match TRBD1. CDR3 length: 15 amino acids. The V gene end was trimmed by 6 bases and the J gene end by 4 bases; junction bases not matched to a gene: 10. From germline, CDR1 is KGHDR and CDR2 SFDVKD. Here the CDR3 reads CATSPGQGRIYEQYF. The CDR3 nucleotides read TGTGCCACCAGTCCCGGACAGGGAAGAATTTACGAGCAGTACTTC.

This clone was recorded only once. V usage is TRBV10-3 and J usage is TRBJ1-4; tentatively, D is TRBD1 (6 bases). CDR1 and CDR2 (germline): ENHRY, SYGVKD. The CDR3 is 15 amino acids. The V end lost 3 bases, the J end lost 0 bases, and 8 bases lay between the germline ends. This chain's CDR3 is CAISDRTATNEKLFF. As DNA, the CDR3 is TGTGCCATCAGTGACCGGACAGCAACTAATGAAAAACTGTTTTTT.

The rearrangement uses TRBV5-1 and TRBJ2-3; 9 bases fit TRBD2. Germline CDR1 and CDR2: SGHRS and YFSETQ. The J segment lost 4 bases and the V segment lost 4 bases, leaving 13 bases of the junction unmatched. There are 17 residues in the CDR3. The DNA for the CDR3 is TGCGCCAGCAGCCCGGCGGTTTTAGCGGGAGCAGCAGATACGCAGTATTTT. Its protein product is CASSPAVLAGAADTQYF.

The genes are TRBV2 and TRBJ2-2, with TRBD2 as a possible D gene (7 bases). Germline V CDR1 and CDR2: SNHLY, FYNNEI. The CDR3 covers 16 residues. Trimming removed 6 bases at V and 1 base at J, with 15 bases between. CDR3 loop: CASSDRGALNTGELFF. DNA of the CDR3: TGTGCCAGCAGCGACCGGGGGGCATTGAACACCGGGGAGCTGTTTTTT. The variable domain in full, completed from reference TRBV2 and TRBJ2-2, reads EPEVTQTPSHQVTQMGQEVILRCVPISNHLYFYWYRQILGQKVEFLVSFYNNEISEKSEIFDDQFSVERPDGSNFTLKIRSTKLEDSAMYFCASSDRGALNTGELFFGEGSRLTVL.

The rearrangement links TRBV5-6 to TRBJ1-1, with a weak D call TRBD1 (6 bases). Per germline, CDR1 SGHDT and CDR2 YYEEEE. Between the trimmed V and J ends, which lost 0 bases and 1 base, there was a span of 13 bases. This CDR3 comprises 16 residues. The CDR3 DNA sequence: TGTGCCAGCAGCTTGGCCAGGGGAATAGGGAACACTGAAGCTTTCTTT. The encoded protein is CASSLARGIGNTEAFF.

V gene TRBV6-2 or TRBV6-3 combines with J gene TRBJ2-7; D not certain. CDR1 MNHEY and CDR2 SVGEGT come from the germline V gene. V shed 5 bases and J shed 1 base, with 3 bases lying between them. This CDR3 has 11 amino acids. CDR3 nucleotides: TGTGCCAGCAGTCAATCCTACGAGCAGTACTTC. Its protein is CASSQSYEQYF.

The CDR3 spells CASSEEGFNIQYF. The CDR3, as DNA: TGTGCCAGCAGTGAAGAGGGGTTCAACATTCAGTACTTC. The chain has TRBV2 and TRBJ2-4; a weak D match, TRBD1 (5 bases). CDR1 and CDR2 from the germline V gene are SNHLY and FYNNEI. The germline V and J ends were trimmed by 1 base and 7 bases, with 8 bases remaining between them. The CDR3 has 13 amino acids.

This chain uses TRBV28 with TRBJ1-4, with D tentatively TRBD1 (6 bases). V lost 3 bases and J lost 8, with 25 bases in between. The CDR3 contains 18 residues. Germline CDR1 MDHEN, CDR2 SYDVKM. The CDR3 DNA is TGTGCCAGCAGTTTCCTCCCAAGGACAGCCCCCCTTGGGGAAAAACTGTTTTTT. Amino acid sequence: CASSFLPRTAPLGEKLFF.

V is TRBV7-8 and J is TRBJ2-5, with D possibly being TRBD1 (6 bases). This CDR3 contains 14 residues. Trimming left V 0 bases short and J 1 base short, with 6 bases between. From germline, CDR1 is SGHVS and CDR2 FQNEAQ. The CDR3 DNA reads TGTGCCAGCAGCTTAGCGGGGGCCCAAGAGACCCAGTACTTC. It encodes CASSLAGAQETQYF.

This sequence joins TRBV7-3 and TRBJ2-1, with D unclear. Germline lookup yields CDR1 SGHTA and CDR2 FQGTGA. The CDR3 is 18 residues long. Deletions cut 2 bases from V and 0 bases from J, with 17 bases between. The chain's CDR3 is CASSLSNGGFSSYNEQFF. CDR3 DNA sequence: TGTGCCAGCAGCTTATCAAACGGCGGATTCAGCTCCTACAATGAGCAGTTCTTC. The entire variable domain, with the rest obtained from reference TRBV7-3 and TRBJ2-1, is as follows: GAGVSQTPSNKVTEKGKYVELRCDPISGHTALYWYRQSLGQGPEFLIYFQGTGAADDSGLPNDRFFAVRPEGSVSTLKIQRTERGDSAVYLCASSLSNGGFSSYNEQFFGPGTRLTVL.

This chain joins TRBV4-3 and TRBJ1-3; perhaps TRBD1 as D (5 bases). The germline V and J ends were trimmed by 6 bases and 3 bases, with 18 bases remaining between them. This CDR3 comprises 16 residues. The germline CDR1 and CDR2 sequences are LGHNA and YSLEER. The CDR3 coding sequence is TGCGCCAGCAGTCCCGGTCTAGGGGTAGATGGAAACACCATATATTTT. This sequence encodes CASSPGLGVDGNTIYF.

V gene TRBV7-2 combines with J gene TRBJ2-7, with D unresolved. Trimming pared 7 bases from V and 5 bases from J, leaving 3 bases between. Germline-derived CDR1 and CDR2 are SGHTA and FQGNSA. This CDR3 is built from 9 residues. The CDR3 loop reads CASIDEQYF. CDR3 DNA: TGTGCCAGCATCGACGAGCAGTACTTC.

J is TRBJ2-1 and V is TRBV5-4; 12 nucleotides line up with TRBD2. V shed 4 bases and J 7 bases; nucleotides not matched to a gene: 9. The CDR3 totals 16 residues. Germline V gene lookup returns CDR1 SGHNT and CDR2 YYREEE (reference sequence). DNA for the CDR3: TGTGCCAGCAGCCCACGACTAGCGGGAGAGGGGAATGAGCAGTTCTTC. Translating gives CASSPRLAGEGNEQFF.

This chain links TRBV6-6 with TRBJ2-2, with 8 bases aligning to TRBD1. The CDR3 runs 15 residues. V gave up 7 bases and J gave up 0 bases; unmatched junction bases: 4. Germline V lookup: CDR1 MNHNY, CDR2 SVGAGI (reference sequence). The CDR3 spells CASINRGSNTGELFF. As DNA, the CDR3 is TGTGCCAGCATAAACAGGGGGTCGAACACCGGGGAGCTGTTTTTT.

This sequence joins TRBV18 and TRBJ1-6; D is possibly TRBD1 (5 bases). The ends were cut back, 0 bases at V and 7 bases at J, with 13 bases in the middle. Germline loops: CDR1 KGHSH, CDR2 LQKENI. The CDR3 consists of 16 residues. This CDR3 is CASSPPSRAQNSPLHF. DNA of the CDR3: TGTGCCAGCTCACCACCTTCCAGGGCGCAGAATTCACCCCTCCACTTT.

The rearrangement links TRBV6-5 to TRBJ1-4; D perhaps matches TRBD1 (6 bases). The CDR3 is 11 amino acids. Germline CDR1 MNHEY, CDR2 SVGAGI. V was pared by 7 bases and J by 11 bases, with 11 bases between. The CDR3 bases are TGTGCCAGCACCAACAGGGCGAAACTGTTTTTT. Amino acids: CASTNRAKLFF.

Only a few counts were recorded for this clone. This sequence joins TRBV7-9 and TRBJ1-2; D perhaps matches TRBD1 (6 bases). Trimming stripped 5 bases from V and 8 bases from J, with 18 bases between. CDR1 is SEHNR and CDR2 is FQNEAQ in the germline V gene (reference sequence). The CDR3 sequence is 14 residues long. Here the CDR3 DNA reads TGTGCCAGCAGCCTAGTTTCCAGGGGAGAGGGCTACACCTTC. Its translation is CASSLVSRGEGYTF.